The 29 T cell receptor beta chains in this list originate from one sample, sequenced in a study of T cells after yellow fever vaccination. TCRdb called the 5' RACE reads again in MiXCR, with one record for every CDR3 protein. The data contain 300,000 or so distinct CDR3 sequences, roughly 8% of them singletons. The input for sequencing was PBMCs, taken around 45 days after the first yellow fever vaccination. The origin of the receptors is a man younger than 30 who received the YFV17D yellow fever vaccine.

J is TRBJ2-6 and V is TRBV27; D is unresolved. With 5 bases removed from V and 2 bases from J, the gap between germline ends came to 16 bases. Germline V gene data show CDR1 as MNHEY and CDR2 as SMNVEV (reference sequence). CDR3 length: 17 residues. DNA of the CDR3: TGTGCCAGCAGTCCCTCCGTCCGCGACCCTGGGGCCAACGTCCTGACTTTC. Its protein is CASSPSVRDPGANVLTF.

The sample holds a few counts of this clonotype. The CDR3 DNA reads TGTGCCAGCAGCTTAGAATTCGGAAACAGGCGCTATAATTCACCCCTCCACTTT. It specifies CASSLEFGNRRYNSPLHF. The chain combines TRBV11-2 with TRBJ1-6, with D tentatively TRBD1 (5 bases). V was shortened by 0 bases and J by 3 bases, with 15 bases between the two germline ends. The CDR3 is 18 residues long. CDR1 and CDR2 (germline): SGHAT, FQNNGV.

The chain has TRBV20-1 and TRBJ1-5; tentatively, D is TRBD1 (6 bases). Looked up from germline, CDR1 is DFQATT and CDR2 is SNEGSKA (reference sequence). The CDR3 is made up of 14 amino acids. The V gene lost 7 bases and the J gene lost 0 bases, with 13 bases spanning the gap. The CDR3, as DNA: TGCAGTGGGCTTACAGGGAGTAGCAATCAGCCCCAGCATTTT. This codes for CSGLTGSSNQPQHF.

Only a few counts were recorded for this clonotype. The chain joins TRBV20-1 to TRBJ2-5, with 8 positions matching TRBD2. This CDR3 contains 16 residues. Germline CDR1 and CDR2: DFQATT and SNEGSKA (reference sequence). V gave up 1 base and J gave up 1 base; unmatched junction bases: 8. The CDR3 DNA follows: TGCAGTGCTAGAGCGGGTAGCGGGGACCCCCAAGAGACCCAGTACTTC. Residues: CSARAGSGDPQETQYF.

This chain uses TRBV7-2 with TRBJ1-2; no definite D call. CDR3 length: 13 amino acids. Per the germline V gene, CDR1 is SGHTA and CDR2 is FQGNSA. Trimming took 5 bases from V and 4 from J, leaving 11 bases between them. The CDR3, as DNA: TGTGCCAGCAGCCCGCTCGGAAGCTATGGCTACACCTTC. Translation gives CASSPLGSYGYTF.

This clonotype appeared a few times. The V call is TRBV2, the J call TRBJ2-3; D is unclear. The CDR3 is made up of 13 amino acids. Germline CDR1 is SNHLY and CDR2 is FYNNEI. With 3 bases removed from V and 1 base from J, the gap between germline ends came to 5 bases. The CDR3 sequence: CASSDRRTDTQYF. CDR3 sequence (DNA): TGTGCCAGCAGTGACAGGCGCACAGATACGCAGTATTTT. The full variable domain, its missing parts supplied by reference TRBV2 and TRBJ2-3, is EPEVTQTPSHQVTQMGQEVILRCVPISNHLYFYWYRQILGQKVEFLVSFYNNEISEKSEIFDDQFSVERPDGSNFTLKIRSTKLEDSAMYFCASSDRRTDTQYFGPGTRLTVL.

V is TRBV7-2 and J is TRBJ1-5, with a weak D call TRBD1 (5 bases). Trimming stripped 5 bases from V and 3 bases from J, with 20 bases between. The germline V gene encodes CDR1 SGHTA and CDR2 FQGNSA. This CDR3 has 17 residues. The CDR3 reads CASSVTSGFTLNQPQHF. In DNA form, the CDR3 reads TGTGCCAGCAGCGTTACTTCAGGGTTTACCCTCAATCAGCCCCAGCATTTT.

This clonotype was counted only a few times. CDR3 region: CASRAGGRTDTQYF. The CDR3 nucleotides are TGTGCCAGCAGGGCGGGGGGACGCACAGATACGCAGTATTTT. The rearrangement joins TRBV7-9 to TRBJ2-3; 8 bases line up with TRBD2. This CDR3 region has 14 residues. Germline V gene data show CDR1 as SEHNR and CDR2 as FQNEAQ (reference sequence). The V segment lost 6 bases and the J segment 1 base; nucleotides outside the gene matches: 3.

The rearrangement uses TRBV30 and TRBJ1-2; 7 nucleotides agree with TRBD1. This CDR3 is built from 11 residues. Germline V gives CDR1 GTSNPN, CDR2 SVGIG (reference sequence). Unmatched junction bases numbered 3, after V lost 7 bases and J lost 4 bases. CDR3 protein: CASGTVYGYTF. CDR3 DNA sequence: TGTGCCTCTGGGACAGTCTATGGCTACACCTTC.

The sample holds a few counts of this clonotype. V usage is TRBV4-2 and J usage is TRBJ2-1, with 13 bases fitting TRBD2. CDR3 length equals 19 residues. V dropped 5 bases and J dropped 0; count of bases not matched to a gene: 10. Germline V gene lookup returns CDR1 LGHNA and CDR2 YNFKEQ. CDR3 residues: CASSAGLAGIGGSYNEQFF. CDR3 nucleotides: TGTGCCAGCAGCGCGGGACTAGCGGGGATTGGGGGCTCCTACAATGAGCAGTTCTTC.

This clonotype was picked up many times. The V call is TRBV5-1, the J call TRBJ2-5, with no clear D. V was trimmed by 0 bases and J by 5 bases, leaving 17 bases between them. Per germline, CDR1 SGHRS and CDR2 YFSETQ. There are 16 residues in the CDR3. The CDR3 protein is CASSLAGAGLGETQYF. DNA for the CDR3: TGCGCCAGCAGCTTGGCCGGAGCTGGTTTGGGGGAGACCCAGTACTTC.

A word on this clonotype: One end of the junction does not line up with germline, which may come from a read error. This chain joins TRBV7-2 and TRBJ2-7; tentatively, D is TRBD1 (6 bases). In germline, CDR1 is SGHTA, CDR2 FQGNSA. The CDR3 is made up of 16 amino acids. As DNA, the CDR3 is TGTTCCAGCAGCTTACTTACAGGGACATTATGGTACGAGCAGTACTTC. Its translation: CSSSLLTGTLWYEQYF.

The chain is built from TRBV5-8 and TRBJ1-5; TRBD1 agrees at 7 bases. Losses at the gene ends were 0 bases for V and 7 bases for J; bases not matched to a gene: 1. The germline gives CDR1 SGHTS, CDR2 YDEGEE. This CDR3 is built from 13 residues. In DNA form, the CDR3 reads TGTGCCAGCAGCTTGGACAGGGGCCAGCCCCAGCATTTT. It translates to CASSLDRGQPQHF.

Only a few counts were recorded for this clonotype. The chain couples TRBV5-1 to TRBJ2-2, with D possibly being TRBD1 or TRBD2 (5 bases each). The germline V and J ends were trimmed by 6 bases and 1 base, with 13 bases remaining between them. The CDR3 extends over 15 amino acids. Germline V CDR1 and CDR2: SGHRS, YFSETQ. CDR3 nucleotide sequence: TGCGCCAGCATGATTGGGACGTTGAACACCGGGGAGCTGTTTTTT. Amino acid sequence: CASMIGTLNTGELFF.

The rearrangement joins TRBV3-1 to TRBJ2-5; no firm D call. The CDR3 loop spans 14 amino acids. Germline CDR1 reads LGHDT; CDR2 reads YNNKEL (reference sequence). V dropped 5 bases and J dropped 0 bases, with 10 bases sitting between them. CDR3 nucleotides: TGTGCCAGCAGCTACCGCCGGGACCAAGAGACCCAGTACTTC. This sequence encodes CASSYRRDQETQYF.

V gene TRBV29-1 combines with J gene TRBJ2-5, with 7 positions matching TRBD1. V was clipped by 0 bases and J by 1 base; unmatched bases: 2. Germline-derived CDR1 and CDR2 are SQVTM and ANQGSEA. CDR3 length: 14 residues. Written as DNA, the CDR3 is TGCAGCGTTGAAGATGGACAGGTCCAAGAGACCCAGTACTTC. Amino acids: CSVEDGQVQETQYF.

This clonotype was counted at least ten times. The chain joins TRBV12-3 or TRBV12-4 to TRBJ1-4; maybe TRBD1 (5 bases). Between the trimmed V and J ends, which lost 2 bases and 8 bases, there was a span of 12 bases. This CDR3 comprises 14 residues. CDR3 nucleotides: TGTGCCAGCAGTTTAATGGGGAAGGGGGAAAAACTGTTTTTT. Translated, it gives CASSLMGKGEKLFF.

This clonotype was picked up a small number of times. This chain connects TRBV30 to TRBJ1-1, with D possibly matching TRBD1 (6 bases). There are 13 residues in the CDR3. V lost 2 bases and J lost 3, with 10 bases in between. CDR1 is GTSNPN and CDR2 is SVGIG in the germline V gene (reference sequence). This CDR3 is CAWSRGFDTEAFF. DNA of the CDR3: TGTGCCTGGAGTAGGGGGTTCGACACTGAAGCTTTCTTT.

Many counts were recorded for this clonotype. At one of its ends the junction is not consistent with the germline gene, which may arise from a read error. The gene calls are TRBV5-1 and TRBJ2-1; D possibly corresponds to TRBD1 (6 bases). Germline values: CDR1 SGHRS, CDR2 YFSETQ. This CDR3 is built from 13 residues. CDR3 in amino acids: CASSSTGYNEQFF. The CDR3 nucleotides are TGTGCCAGCTCATCAACAGGGTACAATGAGCAGTTCTTC.

This clonotype was detected only a few times. The chain links TRBV18 to TRBJ2-5; tentative D call: TRBD1 (5 bases). Trimming stripped 2 bases from V and 3 bases from J, with 7 bases between. CDR3 size: 13 residues. Germline V gene sequence: CDR1 KGHSH, CDR2 LQKENI. In DNA form, the CDR3 reads TGTGCCAGCTCACCATTCAGGGAAGAGACCCAGTACTTC. It codes for CASSPFREETQYF.

This clonotype was observed at least ten times. The chain uses TRBV4-3 and TRBJ2-7; the D gene could be TRBD1 or TRBD2 (5 bases each). V lost 4 bases to trimming and J lost 0 bases, with 16 bases between them. The germline gives CDR1 LGHNA, CDR2 YSLEER. This CDR3 region has 16 residues. The CDR3 DNA sequence: TGCGCCAGCAGCCGCGGACACGGGGACCGCTCCTACGAGCAGTACTTC. Encoded protein: CASSRGHGDRSYEQYF.

This clonotype was seen only a few times. This chain joins TRBV4-1 and TRBJ2-5; D may be TRBD2 (5 bases). There are 15 residues in the CDR3. Deletions cut 1 base from V and 2 bases from J, with 11 bases between. The V gene's germline CDR1 is MGHRA and CDR2 YSYEKL. CDR3 sequence: CASSQGLRGQETQYF. The CDR3 coding sequence is TGCGCCAGCAGCCAAGGTCTCCGGGGTCAAGAGACCCAGTACTTC.

The chain combines TRBV4-3 with TRBJ2-2; no reliable D call. V was cut by 1 base and J by 6 bases, with 6 bases left in between. The CDR3 sequence is 13 residues long. The V gene's germline CDR1 is LGHNA and CDR2 YSLEER. The CDR3 spells CASSQVGAGELFF. The CDR3 nucleotides read TGCGCCAGCAGCCAAGTTGGAGCCGGGGAGCTGTTTTTT.

The sample holds a few counts of this clonotype. The gene calls are TRBV12-3 or TRBV12-4 and TRBJ1-6; maybe TRBD1 (6 bases). The CDR3 sequence is 14 residues long. V shed 7 bases and J shed 13 bases, with 20 bases lying between them. CDR3 in DNA: TGTGCCAGCACCCCAGGGACACGGAACACTCCCCTCCACTTT. Amino acids: CASTPGTRNTPLHF.

This clonotype was counted a few times. This chain connects TRBV5-1 to TRBJ2-5; D might be TRBD1 (6 bases). The germline V and J ends were trimmed by 6 bases and 2 bases, with 14 bases remaining between them. CDR3 length: 14 residues. Germline V lookup: CDR1 SGHRS, CDR2 YFSETQ. The CDR3 loop reads CASTLGRGQETQYF. In DNA, the CDR3 is TGCGCCAGCACCTTAGGAAGGGGGCAAGAGACCCAGTACTTC.

Ten or more counts support this clonotype. The chain employs TRBV5-6 and TRBJ2-2; maybe TRBD2 (5 bases). V lost 0 bases and J lost 6, with 15 bases in between. This CDR3 has 16 residues. Germline V lookup: CDR1 SGHDT, CDR2 YYEEEE. The CDR3 bases are TGTGCCAGCAGCTTGGTGGGCCGGGATCTTCCCGGGGAGCTGTTTTTT. It is translated as CASSLVGRDLPGELFF.

This clonotype was observed a few times. This CDR3 reads CASSSPGDREPYEQYV. The CDR3 nucleotides are TGTGCCAGCAGTTCCCCGGGGGACAGGGAACCGTACGAGCAGTACGTC. This chain uses TRBV12-3 or TRBV12-4 with TRBJ2-7; the match to TRBD1 covers 9 bases. The CDR3 runs to 16 residues. The junction had 11 bases not matched to a gene; V was cut back by 4 bases and J by 4 bases.

The rearrangement joins TRBV23-1 to TRBJ2-1; 8 bases fit TRBD1. Being an ORF, TRBV23-1 has a function that is uncertain. The V gene end was trimmed by 9 bases and the J gene end by 7 bases; junction bases not matched to a gene: 20. The CDR3 sequence is 17 residues long. The CDR3 DNA follows: TGCGCCAGGGGCCCTTGTCGTCGGGACAGGATATTGAATGAGCAGTTCTTC. Its translation is CARGPCRRDRILNEQFF.

V usage is TRBV12-3 or TRBV12-4 and J usage is TRBJ2-1, with D possibly matching TRBD2 (7 bases). The V end lost 5 bases, the J end lost 7 bases, and 15 bases lay between the germline ends. The CDR3 contains 14 residues. The CDR3 nucleotides read TGTGCCAGCAGTCCCTCCGCGGGGGCAAATGAGCAGTTCTTC. Amino acid sequence: CASSPSAGANEQFF.